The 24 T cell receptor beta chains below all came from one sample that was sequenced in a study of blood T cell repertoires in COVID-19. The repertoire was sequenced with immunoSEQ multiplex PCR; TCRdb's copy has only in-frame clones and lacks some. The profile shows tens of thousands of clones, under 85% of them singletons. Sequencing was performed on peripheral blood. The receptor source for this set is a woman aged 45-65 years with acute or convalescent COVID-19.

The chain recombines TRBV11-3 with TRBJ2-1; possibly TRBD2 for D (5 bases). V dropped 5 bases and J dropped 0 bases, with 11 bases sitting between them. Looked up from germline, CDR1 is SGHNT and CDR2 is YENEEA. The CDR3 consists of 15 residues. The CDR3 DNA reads TGTGCCAGCAGCCCCAGCGGCAGCTCCTACAATGAGCAGTTCTTC. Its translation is CASSPSGSSYNEQFF.

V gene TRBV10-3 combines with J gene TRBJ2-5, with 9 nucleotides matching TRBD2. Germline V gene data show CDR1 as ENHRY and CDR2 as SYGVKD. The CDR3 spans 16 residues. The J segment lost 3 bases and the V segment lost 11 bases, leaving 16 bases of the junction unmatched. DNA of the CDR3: TGTGCCGCCGGAGGGAGGAGGCGGGGGGGCGAAGAGACCCAGTACTTC. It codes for CAAGGRRRGGEETQYF.

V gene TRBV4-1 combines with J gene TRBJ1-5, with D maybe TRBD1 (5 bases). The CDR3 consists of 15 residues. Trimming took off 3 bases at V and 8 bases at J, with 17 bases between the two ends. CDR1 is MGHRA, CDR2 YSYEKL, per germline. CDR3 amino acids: CASSQQGVGSEPQHF. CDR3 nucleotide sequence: TGCGCCAGCAGCCAGCAGGGCGTAGGTTCCGAGCCCCAGCATTTT.

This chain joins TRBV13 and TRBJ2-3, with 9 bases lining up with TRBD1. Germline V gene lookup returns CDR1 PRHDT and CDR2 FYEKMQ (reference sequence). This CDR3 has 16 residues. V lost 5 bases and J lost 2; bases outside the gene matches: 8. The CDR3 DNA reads TGTGCCAGCAGCACCCGGGACAGGGCGTTCACAGATACGCAGTATTTT. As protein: CASSTRDRAFTDTQYF.

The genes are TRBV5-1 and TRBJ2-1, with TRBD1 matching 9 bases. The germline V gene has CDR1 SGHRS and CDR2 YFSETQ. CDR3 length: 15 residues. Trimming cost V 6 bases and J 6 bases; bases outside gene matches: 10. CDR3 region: CASNPVGTGFNEQFF. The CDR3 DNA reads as TGCGCCAGCAACCCCGTCGGGACAGGGTTCAATGAGCAGTTCTTC.

Written as DNA, the CDR3 is TGCGCCAGCAGCGGGACAGGGAACACCGGGGAGCTGTTTTTT. Its protein product is CASSGTGNTGELFF. The genes are TRBV5-1 and TRBJ2-2, with 8 bases identical to TRBD1. Germline CDR1 reads SGHRS; CDR2 reads YFSETQ. The CDR3 runs to 14 residues. The trim removed 4 bases at V and 1 base at J, leaving 0 bases unmatched.

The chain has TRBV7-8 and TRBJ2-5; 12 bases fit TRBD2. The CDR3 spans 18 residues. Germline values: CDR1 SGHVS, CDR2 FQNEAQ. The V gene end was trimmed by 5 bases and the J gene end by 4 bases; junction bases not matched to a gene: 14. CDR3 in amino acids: CASSLRLAGAGQGETQYF. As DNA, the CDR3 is TGTGCCAGCAGCCTACGACTAGCGGGAGCTGGCCAGGGAGAGACCCAGTACTTC.

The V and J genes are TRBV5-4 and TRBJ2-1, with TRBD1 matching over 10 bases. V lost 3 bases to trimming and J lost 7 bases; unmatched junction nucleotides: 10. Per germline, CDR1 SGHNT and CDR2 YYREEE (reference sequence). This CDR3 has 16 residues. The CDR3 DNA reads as TGTGCCAGCAGCTGGGCCACGGGGACAGGGGCGAATGAGCAGTTCTTC. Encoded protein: CASSWATGTGANEQFF.

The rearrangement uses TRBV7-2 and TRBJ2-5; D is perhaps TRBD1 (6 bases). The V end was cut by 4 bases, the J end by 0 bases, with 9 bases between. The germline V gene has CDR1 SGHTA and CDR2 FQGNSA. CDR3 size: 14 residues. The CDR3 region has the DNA TGTGCCAGCAGCTGGGGGACAAACCAAGAGACCCAGTACTTC. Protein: CASSWGTNQETQYF.

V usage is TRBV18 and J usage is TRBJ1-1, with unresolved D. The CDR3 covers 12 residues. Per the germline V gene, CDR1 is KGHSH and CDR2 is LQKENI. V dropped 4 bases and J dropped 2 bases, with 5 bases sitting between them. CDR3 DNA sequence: TGTGCCAGCTCACTCAGAAACACTGAAGCTTTCTTT. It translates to CASSLRNTEAFF.

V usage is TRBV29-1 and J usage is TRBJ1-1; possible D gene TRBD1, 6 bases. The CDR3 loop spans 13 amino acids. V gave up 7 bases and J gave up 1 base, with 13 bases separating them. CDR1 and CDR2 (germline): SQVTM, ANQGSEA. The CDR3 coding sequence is TGCAGCGCCGCCATACAGGGGAACACTGAAGCTTTCTTT. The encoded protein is CSAAIQGNTEAFF.

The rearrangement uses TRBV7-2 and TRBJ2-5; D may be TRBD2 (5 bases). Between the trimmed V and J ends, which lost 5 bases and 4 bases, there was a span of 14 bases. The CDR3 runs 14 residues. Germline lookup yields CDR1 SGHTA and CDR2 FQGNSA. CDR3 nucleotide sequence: TGTGCCAGCAGCCAGAGCGGTAGACTAGAGACCCAGTACTTC. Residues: CASSQSGRLETQYF.

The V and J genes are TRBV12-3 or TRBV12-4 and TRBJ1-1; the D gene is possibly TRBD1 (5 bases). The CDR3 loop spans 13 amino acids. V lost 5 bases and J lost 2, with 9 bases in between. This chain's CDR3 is CASSLQENTEAFF. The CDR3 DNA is TGTGCCAGCAGTCTACAGGAAAACACTGAAGCTTTCTTT.

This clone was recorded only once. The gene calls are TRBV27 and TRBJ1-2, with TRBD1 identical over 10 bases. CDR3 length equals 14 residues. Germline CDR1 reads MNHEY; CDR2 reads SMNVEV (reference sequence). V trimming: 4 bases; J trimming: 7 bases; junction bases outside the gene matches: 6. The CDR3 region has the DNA TGTGCCAGCAGTTCGACAGGGGGCGCCCCTGGCTACACCTTC. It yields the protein CASSSTGGAPGYTF.

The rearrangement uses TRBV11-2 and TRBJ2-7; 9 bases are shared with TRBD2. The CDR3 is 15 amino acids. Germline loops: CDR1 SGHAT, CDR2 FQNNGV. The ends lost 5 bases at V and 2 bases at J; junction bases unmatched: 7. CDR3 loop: CASSKTSGETYEQYF. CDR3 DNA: TGTGCCAGCAGCAAGACTAGCGGAGAGACCTACGAGCAGTACTTC.

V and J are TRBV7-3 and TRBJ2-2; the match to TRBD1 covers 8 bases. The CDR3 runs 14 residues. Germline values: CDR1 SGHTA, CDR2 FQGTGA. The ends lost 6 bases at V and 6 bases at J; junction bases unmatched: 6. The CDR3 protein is CASRGDRGSGELFF. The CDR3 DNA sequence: TGTGCCAGCAGAGGCGACAGGGGTTCCGGGGAGCTGTTTTTT.

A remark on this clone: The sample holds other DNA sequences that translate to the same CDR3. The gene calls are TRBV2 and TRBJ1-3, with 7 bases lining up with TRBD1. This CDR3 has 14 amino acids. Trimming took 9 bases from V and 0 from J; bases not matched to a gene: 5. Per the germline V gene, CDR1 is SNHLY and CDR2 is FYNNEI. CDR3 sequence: CASTQGISGNTIYF. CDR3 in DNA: TGTGCCAGTACACAGGGGATCTCTGGAAACACCATATATTTT.

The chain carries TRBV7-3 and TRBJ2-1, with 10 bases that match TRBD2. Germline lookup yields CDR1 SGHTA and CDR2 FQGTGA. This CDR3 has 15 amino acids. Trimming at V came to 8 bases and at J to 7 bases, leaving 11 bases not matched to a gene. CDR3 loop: CASSASGRGRNEQFF. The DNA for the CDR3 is TGTGCCAGCTCAGCTAGCGGGAGAGGGAGGAATGAGCAGTTCTTC.

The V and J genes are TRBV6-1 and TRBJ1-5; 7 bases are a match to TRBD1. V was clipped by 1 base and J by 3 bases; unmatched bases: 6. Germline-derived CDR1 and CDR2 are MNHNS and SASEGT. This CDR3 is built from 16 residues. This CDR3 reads CASSEGLGTVNQPQHF. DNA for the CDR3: TGTGCCAGCAGTGAAGGGTTAGGGACAGTCAATCAGCCCCAGCATTTT.

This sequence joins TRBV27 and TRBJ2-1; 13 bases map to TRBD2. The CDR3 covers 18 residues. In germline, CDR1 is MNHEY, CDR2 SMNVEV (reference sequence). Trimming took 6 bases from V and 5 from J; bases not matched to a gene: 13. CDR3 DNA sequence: TGTGCCAGCAGACCACGGACTAGCGGGAGTGGCGGGGACAATGAGCAGTTCTTC. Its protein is CASRPRTSGSGGDNEQFF.

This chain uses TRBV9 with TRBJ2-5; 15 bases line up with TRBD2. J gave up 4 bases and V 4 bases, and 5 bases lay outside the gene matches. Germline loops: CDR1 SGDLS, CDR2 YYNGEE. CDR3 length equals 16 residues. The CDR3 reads CASSSGLAGGSETQYF. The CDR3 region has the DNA TGTGCCAGCAGCTCGGGACTAGCGGGGGGATCAGAGACCCAGTACTTC.

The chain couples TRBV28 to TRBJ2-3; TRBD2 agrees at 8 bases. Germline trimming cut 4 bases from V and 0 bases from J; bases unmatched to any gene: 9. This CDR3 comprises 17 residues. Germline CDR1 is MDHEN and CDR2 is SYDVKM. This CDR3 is CASSWGGTSGSTDTQYF. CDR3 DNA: TGTGCCAGCAGTTGGGGTGGTACTAGCGGTAGCACAGATACGCAGTATTTT. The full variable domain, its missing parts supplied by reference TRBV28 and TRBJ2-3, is DVKVTQSSRYLVKRTGEKVFLECVQDMDHENMFWYRQDPGLGLRLIYFSYDVKMKEKGDIPEGYSVSREKKERFSLILESASTNQTSMYLCASSWGGTSGSTDTQYFGPGTRLTVL.

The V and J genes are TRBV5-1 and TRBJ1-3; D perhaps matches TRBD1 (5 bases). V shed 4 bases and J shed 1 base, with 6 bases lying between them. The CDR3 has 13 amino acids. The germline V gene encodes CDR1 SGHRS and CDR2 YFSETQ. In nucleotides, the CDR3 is TGCGCCAGCAGCGCAGGGTCTGGAAACACCATATATTTT. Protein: CASSAGSGNTIYF.

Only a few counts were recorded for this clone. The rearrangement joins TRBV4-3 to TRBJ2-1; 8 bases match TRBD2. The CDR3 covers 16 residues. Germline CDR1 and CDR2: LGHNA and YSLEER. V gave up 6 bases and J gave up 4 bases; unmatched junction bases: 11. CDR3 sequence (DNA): TGCGCCAGCAGTCGGGGGCTAGCGGGCGATTACAATGAGCAGTTCTTC. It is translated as CASSRGLAGDYNEQFF.